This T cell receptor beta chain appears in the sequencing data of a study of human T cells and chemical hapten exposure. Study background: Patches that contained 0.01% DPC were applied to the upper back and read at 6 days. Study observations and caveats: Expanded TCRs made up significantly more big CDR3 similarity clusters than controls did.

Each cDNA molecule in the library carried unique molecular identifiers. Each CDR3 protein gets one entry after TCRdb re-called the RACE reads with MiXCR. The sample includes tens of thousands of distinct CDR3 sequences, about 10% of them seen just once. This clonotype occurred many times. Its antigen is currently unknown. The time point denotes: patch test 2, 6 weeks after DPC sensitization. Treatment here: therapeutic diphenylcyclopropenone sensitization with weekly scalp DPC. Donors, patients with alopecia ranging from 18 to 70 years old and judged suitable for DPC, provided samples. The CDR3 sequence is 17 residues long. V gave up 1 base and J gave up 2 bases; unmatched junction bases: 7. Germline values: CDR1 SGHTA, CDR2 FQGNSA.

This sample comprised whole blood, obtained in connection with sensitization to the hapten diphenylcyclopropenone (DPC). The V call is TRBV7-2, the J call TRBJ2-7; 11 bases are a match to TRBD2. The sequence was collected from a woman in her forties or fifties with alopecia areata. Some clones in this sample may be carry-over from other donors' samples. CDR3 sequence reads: CASSLEGTSGYPYEQYF. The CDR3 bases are TGTGCCAGCAGCTTAGAGGGGACTAGCGGTTACCCCTACGAGCAGTACTTC.